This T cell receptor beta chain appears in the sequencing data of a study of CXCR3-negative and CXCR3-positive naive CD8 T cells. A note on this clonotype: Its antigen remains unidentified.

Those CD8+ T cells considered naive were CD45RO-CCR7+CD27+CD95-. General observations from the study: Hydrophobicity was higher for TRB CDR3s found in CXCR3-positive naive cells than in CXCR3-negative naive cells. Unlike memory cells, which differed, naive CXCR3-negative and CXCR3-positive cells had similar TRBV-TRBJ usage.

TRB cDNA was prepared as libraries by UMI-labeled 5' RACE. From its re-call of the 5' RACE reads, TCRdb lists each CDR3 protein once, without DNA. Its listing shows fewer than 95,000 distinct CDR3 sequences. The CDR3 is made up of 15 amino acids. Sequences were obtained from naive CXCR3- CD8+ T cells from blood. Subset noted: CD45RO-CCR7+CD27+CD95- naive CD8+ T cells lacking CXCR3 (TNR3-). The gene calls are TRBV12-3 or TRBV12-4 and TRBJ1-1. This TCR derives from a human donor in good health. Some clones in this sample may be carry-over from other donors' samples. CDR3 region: CASSFLWGMNTEAFF.